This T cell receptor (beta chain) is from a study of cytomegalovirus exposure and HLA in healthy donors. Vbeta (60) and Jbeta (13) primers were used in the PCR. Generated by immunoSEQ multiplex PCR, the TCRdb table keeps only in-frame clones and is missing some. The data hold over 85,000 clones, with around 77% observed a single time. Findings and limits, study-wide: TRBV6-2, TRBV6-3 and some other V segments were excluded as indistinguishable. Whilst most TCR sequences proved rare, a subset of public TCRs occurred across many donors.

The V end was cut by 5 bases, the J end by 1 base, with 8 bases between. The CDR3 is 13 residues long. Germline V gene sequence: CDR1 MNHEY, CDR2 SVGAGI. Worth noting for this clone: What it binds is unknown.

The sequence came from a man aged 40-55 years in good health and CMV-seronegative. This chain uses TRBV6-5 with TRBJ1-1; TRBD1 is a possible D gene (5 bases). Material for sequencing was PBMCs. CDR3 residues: CASSGTENTEAFF. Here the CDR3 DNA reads TGTGCCAGCAGTGGGACTGAGAACACTGAAGCTTTCTTT.